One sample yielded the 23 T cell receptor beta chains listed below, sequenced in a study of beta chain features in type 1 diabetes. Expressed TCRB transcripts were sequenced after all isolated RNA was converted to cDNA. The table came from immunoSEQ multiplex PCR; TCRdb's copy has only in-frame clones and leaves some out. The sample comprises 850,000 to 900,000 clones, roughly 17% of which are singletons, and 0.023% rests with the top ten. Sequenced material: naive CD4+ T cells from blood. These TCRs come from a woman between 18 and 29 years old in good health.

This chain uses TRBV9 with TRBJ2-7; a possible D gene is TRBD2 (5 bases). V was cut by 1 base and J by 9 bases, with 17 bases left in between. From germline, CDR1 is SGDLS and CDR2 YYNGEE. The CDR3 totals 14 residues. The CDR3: CASSVPIPGGAQYF. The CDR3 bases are TGTGCCAGCAGCGTACCGATCCCCGGAGGAGCGCAGTACTTC.

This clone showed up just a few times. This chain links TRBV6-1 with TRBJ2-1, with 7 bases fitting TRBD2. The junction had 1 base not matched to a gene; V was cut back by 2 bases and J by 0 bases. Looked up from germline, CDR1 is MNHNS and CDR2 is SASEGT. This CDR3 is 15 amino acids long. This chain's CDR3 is CASSELADSYNEQFF. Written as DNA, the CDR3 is TGTGCCAGCAGTGAACTAGCGGACTCCTACAATGAGCAGTTCTTC.

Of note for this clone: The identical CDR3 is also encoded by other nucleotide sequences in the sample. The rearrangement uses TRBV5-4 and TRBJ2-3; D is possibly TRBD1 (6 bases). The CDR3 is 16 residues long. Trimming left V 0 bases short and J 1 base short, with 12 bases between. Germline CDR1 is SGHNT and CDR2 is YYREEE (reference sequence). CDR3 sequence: CASSLALAGGTDTQYF. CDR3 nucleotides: TGTGCCAGCAGCTTGGCGTTGGCAGGGGGCACAGATACGCAGTATTTT.

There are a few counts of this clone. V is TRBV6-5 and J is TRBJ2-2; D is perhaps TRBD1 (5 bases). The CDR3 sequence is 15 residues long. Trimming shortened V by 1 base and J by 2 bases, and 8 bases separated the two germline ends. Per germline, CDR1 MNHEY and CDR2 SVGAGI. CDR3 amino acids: CASSYLGPNTGELFF. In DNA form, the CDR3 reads TGTGCCAGCAGTTACTTGGGGCCCAACACCGGGGAGCTGTTTTTT.

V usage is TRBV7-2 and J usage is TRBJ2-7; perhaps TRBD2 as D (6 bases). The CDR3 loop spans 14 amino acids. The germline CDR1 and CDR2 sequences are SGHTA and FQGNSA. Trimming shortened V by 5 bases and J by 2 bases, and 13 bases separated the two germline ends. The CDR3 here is CASSPPAGTYEQYF. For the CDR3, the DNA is TGTGCCAGCAGCCCACCGGCGGGGACCTACGAGCAGTACTTC.

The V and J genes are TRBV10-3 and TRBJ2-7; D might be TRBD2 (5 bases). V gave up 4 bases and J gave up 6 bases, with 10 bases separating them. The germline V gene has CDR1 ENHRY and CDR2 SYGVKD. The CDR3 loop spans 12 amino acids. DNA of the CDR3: TGTGCCATCAGTGCGAGGGATGGCGAGCAGTACTTC. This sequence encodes CAISARDGEQYF.

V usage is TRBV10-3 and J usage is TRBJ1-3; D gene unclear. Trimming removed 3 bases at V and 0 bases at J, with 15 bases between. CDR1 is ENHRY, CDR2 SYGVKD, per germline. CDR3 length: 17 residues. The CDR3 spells CAISDRLEPYSGNTIYF. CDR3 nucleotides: TGTGCCATCAGTGACCGTTTAGAGCCGTACTCTGGAAACACCATATATTTT.

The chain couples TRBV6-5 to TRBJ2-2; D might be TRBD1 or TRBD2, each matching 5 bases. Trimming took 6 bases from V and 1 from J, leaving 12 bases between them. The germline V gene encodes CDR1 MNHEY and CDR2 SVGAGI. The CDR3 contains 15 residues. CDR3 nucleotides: TGTGCCAGCAGCCGCCGGGGCCGGAACACCGGGGAGCTGTTTTTT. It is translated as CASSRRGRNTGELFF.

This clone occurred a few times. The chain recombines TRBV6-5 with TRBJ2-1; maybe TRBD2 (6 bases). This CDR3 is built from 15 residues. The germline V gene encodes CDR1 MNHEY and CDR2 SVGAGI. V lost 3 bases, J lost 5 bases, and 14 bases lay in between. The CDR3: CASSYSSVGDNEQFF. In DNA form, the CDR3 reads TGTGCCAGCAGTTATTCTAGCGTTGGGGACAATGAGCAGTTCTTC.

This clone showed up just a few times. The CDR3 coding sequence is TGTGCCAGCAGCTTAGGGCTCCGGGACACGTCCTACGAGCAGTACTTC. It specifies CASSLGLRDTSYEQYF. The chain combines TRBV7-8 with TRBJ2-7, with D possibly being TRBD1 (6 bases). CDR1 is SGHVS and CDR2 is FQNEAQ in the germline V gene. This CDR3 is 16 amino acids long. The V end was cut by 1 base, the J end by 1 base, with 14 bases between.

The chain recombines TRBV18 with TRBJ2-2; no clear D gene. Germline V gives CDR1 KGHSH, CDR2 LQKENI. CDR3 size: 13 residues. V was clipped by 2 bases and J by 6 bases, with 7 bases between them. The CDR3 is CASSPSQPGELFF. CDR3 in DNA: TGTGCCAGCTCACCATCACAGCCCGGGGAGCTGTTTTTT.

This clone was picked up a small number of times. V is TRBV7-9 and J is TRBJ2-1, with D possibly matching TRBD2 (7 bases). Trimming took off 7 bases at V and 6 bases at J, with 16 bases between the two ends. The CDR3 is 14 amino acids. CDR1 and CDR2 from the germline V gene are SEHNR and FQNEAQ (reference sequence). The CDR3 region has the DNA TGTGCCAGCACCAAAACAGGGAGGGTCAATGAGCAGTTCTTC. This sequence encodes CASTKTGRVNEQFF.

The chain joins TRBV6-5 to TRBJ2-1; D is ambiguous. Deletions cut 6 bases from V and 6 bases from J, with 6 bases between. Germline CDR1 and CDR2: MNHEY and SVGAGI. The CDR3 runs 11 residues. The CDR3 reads CASSHRNEQFF. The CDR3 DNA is TGTGCCAGCAGCCACCGCAATGAGCAGTTCTTC.

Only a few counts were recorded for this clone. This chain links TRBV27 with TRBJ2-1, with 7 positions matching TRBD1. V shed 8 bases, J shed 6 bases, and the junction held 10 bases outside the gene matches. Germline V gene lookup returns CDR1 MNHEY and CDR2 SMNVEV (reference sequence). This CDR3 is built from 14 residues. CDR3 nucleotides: TGTGCCAGCTCCCTAGGGGGCAGAGGCAATGAGCAGTTCTTC. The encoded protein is CASSLGGRGNEQFF.

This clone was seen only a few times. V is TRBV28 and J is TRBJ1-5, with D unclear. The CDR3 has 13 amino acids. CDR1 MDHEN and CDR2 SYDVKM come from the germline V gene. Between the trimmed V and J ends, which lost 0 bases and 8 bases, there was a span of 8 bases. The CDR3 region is CASSLWTREPQHF. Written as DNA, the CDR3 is TGTGCCAGCAGTTTATGGACGAGGGAGCCCCAGCATTTT.

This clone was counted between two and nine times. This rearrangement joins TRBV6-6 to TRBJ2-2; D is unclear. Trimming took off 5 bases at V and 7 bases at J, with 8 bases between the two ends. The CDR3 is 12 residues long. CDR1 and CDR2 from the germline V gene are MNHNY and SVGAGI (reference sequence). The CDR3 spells CASSTRNGELFF. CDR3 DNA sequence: TGTGCCAGCAGTACCAGGAACGGGGAGCTGTTTTTT.

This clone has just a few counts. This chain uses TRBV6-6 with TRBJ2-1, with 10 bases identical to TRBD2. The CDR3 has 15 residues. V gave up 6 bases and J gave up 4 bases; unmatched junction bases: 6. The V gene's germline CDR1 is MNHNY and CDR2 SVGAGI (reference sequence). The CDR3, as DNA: TGTGCCAGCAGAAGGGGGACTAGCGAGTACAATGAGCAGTTCTTC. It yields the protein CASRRGTSEYNEQFF.

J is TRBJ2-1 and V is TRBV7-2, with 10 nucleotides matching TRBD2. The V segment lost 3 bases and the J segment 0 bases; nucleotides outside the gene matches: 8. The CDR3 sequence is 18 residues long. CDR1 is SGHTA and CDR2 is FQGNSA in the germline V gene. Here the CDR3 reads CASSFPSSGRSSYNEQFF. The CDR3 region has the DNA TGTGCCAGCAGCTTTCCGTCTAGCGGGAGAAGCTCCTACAATGAGCAGTTCTTC.

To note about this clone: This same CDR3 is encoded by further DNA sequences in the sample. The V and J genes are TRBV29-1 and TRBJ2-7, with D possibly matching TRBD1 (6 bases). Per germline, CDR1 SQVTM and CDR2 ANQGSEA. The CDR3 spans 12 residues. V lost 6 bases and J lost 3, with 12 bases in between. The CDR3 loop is CSVQGNHYEQYF. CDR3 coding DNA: TGCAGCGTGCAGGGGAATCACTACGAGCAGTACTTC.

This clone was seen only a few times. The CDR3 sequence is CASSQTGTSGIDTQYF. DNA of the CDR3: TGCGCCAGCAGCCAAACCGGGACTAGCGGGATAGATACGCAGTATTTT. This chain connects TRBV4-3 to TRBJ2-3; TRBD2 aligns across 13 bases. V trimming: 2 bases; J trimming: 5 bases; junction bases outside the gene matches: 4. Germline CDR1 LGHNA, CDR2 YSLEER. The CDR3 has 16 residues.

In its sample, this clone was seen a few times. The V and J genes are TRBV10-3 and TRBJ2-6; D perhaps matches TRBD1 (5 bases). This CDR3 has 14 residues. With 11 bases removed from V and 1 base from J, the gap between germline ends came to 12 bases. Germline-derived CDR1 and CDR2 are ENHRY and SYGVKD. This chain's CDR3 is CAGASGSGANVLTF. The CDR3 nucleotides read TGTGCCGGGGCCTCTGGATCTGGGGCCAACGTCCTGACTTTC.

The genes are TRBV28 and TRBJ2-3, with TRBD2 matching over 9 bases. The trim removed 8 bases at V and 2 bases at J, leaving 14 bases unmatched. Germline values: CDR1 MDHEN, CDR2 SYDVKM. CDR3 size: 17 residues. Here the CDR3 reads CASATFRLAEFTDTQYF. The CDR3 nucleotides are TGTGCCAGCGCAACCTTTAGACTAGCGGAGTTCACAGATACGCAGTATTTT. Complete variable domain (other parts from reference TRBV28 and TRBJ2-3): DVKVTQSSRYLVKRTGEKVFLECVQDMDHENMFWYRQDPGLGLRLIYFSYDVKMKEKGDIPEGYSVSREKKERFSLILESASTNQTSMYLCASATFRLAEFTDTQYFGPGTRLTVL.

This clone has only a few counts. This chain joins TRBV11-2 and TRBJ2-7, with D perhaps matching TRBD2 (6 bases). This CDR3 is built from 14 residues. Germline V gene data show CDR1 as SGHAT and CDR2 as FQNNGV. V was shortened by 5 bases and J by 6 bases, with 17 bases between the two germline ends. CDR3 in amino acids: CASSPLFSGLEQYF. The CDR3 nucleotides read TGTGCCAGCAGCCCACTCTTTTCGGGACTCGAGCAGTACTTC. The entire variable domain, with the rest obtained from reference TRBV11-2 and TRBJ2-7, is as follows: EAGVAQSPRYKIIEKRQSVAFWCNPISGHATLYWYQQILGQGPKLLIQFQNNGVVDDSQLPKDRFSAERLKGVDSTLKIQPAKLEDSAVYLCASSPLFSGLEQYFGPGTRLTVT.